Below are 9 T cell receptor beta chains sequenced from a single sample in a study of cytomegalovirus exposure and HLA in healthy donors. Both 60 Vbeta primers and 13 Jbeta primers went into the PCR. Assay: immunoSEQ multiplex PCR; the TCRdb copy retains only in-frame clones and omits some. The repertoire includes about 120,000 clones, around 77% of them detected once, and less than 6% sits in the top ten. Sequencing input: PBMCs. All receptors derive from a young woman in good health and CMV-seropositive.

CDR3 coding DNA: TGTGCCAGCAGCCAAGCCACAGGGACCCCTGAAGCTTTCTTT. It translates to CASSQATGTPEAFF. The rearrangement links TRBV4-2 to TRBJ1-1, with a weak D call TRBD1 (6 bases). V was trimmed by 1 base and J by 6 bases, leaving 12 bases between them. Germline loops: CDR1 LGHNA, CDR2 YNFKEQ. The CDR3 is 14 residues long.

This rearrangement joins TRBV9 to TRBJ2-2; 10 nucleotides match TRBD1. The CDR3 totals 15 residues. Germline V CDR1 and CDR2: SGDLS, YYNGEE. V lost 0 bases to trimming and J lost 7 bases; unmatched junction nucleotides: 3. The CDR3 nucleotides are TGTGCCAGCAGCGTAGGGACAGGGGGAATCGGGGAGCTGTTTTTT. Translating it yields CASSVGTGGIGELFF.

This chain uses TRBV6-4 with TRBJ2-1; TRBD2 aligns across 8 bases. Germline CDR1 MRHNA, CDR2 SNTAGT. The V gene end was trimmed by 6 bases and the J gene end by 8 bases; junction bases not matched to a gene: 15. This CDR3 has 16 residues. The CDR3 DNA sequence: TGTGCCAGCAGCCTCAAAGGGGGGACTAGTGGAGATGAGCAGTTCTTC. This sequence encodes CASSLKGGTSGDEQFF.

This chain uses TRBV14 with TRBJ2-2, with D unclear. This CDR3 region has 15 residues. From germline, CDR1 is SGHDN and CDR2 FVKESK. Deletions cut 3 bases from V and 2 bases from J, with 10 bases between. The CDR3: CASSHQVRNTGELFF. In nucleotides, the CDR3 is TGTGCCAGCAGCCACCAGGTAAGAAACACCGGGGAGCTGTTTTTT.

CDR3 sequence reads: CASSYIQGSVNYGYTF. CDR3 coding DNA: TGTGCCAGCAGTTACATTCAGGGCAGCGTTAACTATGGCTACACCTTC. J is TRBJ1-2 and V is TRBV9, with a weak D call TRBD1 (5 bases). Trimming cost V 5 bases and J 1 base, with 18 bases left between them. This CDR3 has 16 amino acids. The V gene's germline CDR1 is SGDLS and CDR2 YYNGEE.

The CDR3 region is CASSYRQNTEAFF. The CDR3 region has the DNA TGTGCCAGCAGCTACAGACAGAACACTGAAGCTTTCTTT. This chain joins TRBV7-9 and TRBJ1-1; no clear D. Looked up from germline, CDR1 is SEHNR and CDR2 is FQNEAQ (reference sequence). The CDR3 covers 13 residues. Trimming cost V 4 bases and J 1 base, with 7 bases left between them.

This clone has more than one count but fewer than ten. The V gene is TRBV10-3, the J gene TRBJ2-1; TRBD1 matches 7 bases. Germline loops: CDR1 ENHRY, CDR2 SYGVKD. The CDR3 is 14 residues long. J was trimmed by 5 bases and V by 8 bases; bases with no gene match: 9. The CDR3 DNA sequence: TGTGCCATCGGCTCCGGGACAGATAACAATGAGCAGTTCTTC. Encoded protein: CAIGSGTDNNEQFF.

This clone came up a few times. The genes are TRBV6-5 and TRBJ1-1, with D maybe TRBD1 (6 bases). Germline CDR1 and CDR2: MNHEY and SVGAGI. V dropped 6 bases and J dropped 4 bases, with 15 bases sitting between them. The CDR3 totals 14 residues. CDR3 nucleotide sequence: TGTGCCAGCAGCTTCGGACAGATTACCACTGAAGCTTTCTTT. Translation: CASSFGQITTEAFF.

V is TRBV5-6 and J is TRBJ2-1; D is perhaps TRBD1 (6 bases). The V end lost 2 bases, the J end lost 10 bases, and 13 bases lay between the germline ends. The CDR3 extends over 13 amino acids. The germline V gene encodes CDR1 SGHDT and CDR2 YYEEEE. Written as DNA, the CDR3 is TGTGCCAGCAGCTTTTCGGACAGCCTGGAGCAGTTCTTC. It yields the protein CASSFSDSLEQFF. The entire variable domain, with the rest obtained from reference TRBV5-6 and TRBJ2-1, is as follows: DAGVTQSPTHLIKTRGQQVTLRCSPKSGHDTVSWYQQALGQGPQFIFQYYEEEERQRGNFPDRFSGHQFPNYSSELNVNALLLGDSALYLCASSFSDSLEQFFGPGTRLTVL.